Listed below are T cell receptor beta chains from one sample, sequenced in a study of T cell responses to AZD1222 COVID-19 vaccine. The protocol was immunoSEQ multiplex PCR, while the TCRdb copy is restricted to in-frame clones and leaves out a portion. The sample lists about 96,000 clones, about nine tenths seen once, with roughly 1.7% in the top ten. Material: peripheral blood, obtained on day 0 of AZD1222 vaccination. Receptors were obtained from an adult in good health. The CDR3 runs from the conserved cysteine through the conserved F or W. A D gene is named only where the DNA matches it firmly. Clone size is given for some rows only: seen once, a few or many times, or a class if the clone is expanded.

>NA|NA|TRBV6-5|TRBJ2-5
TGTGCCAGCAGTTACGGGGAGACCCAGTACTTC
CASSYGETQYF
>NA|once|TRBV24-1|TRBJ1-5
TGTGCCACCAGTGAACGTACAGGGAATCAGCCCCAGCATTTT
CATSERTGNQPQHF
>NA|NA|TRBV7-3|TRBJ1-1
TGTGCCAGCAGCTTAGGTCCGAGTAGAGAAGCTTTCTTT
CASSLGPSREAFF
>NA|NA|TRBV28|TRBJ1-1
TGTGCCAGCAGTTTGGCCTCTACACGGACTGAAGCTTTCTTT
CASSLASTRTEAFF
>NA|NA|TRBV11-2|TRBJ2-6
TGTGCCAGCAGCTTAGATCAGGTGGCAGTGGCCAACGTCCTGACTTTC
CASSLDQVAVANVLTF
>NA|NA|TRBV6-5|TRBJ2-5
TGTGCCAGCAGTTGGAGCAGGATAGGCCAAGAGACCCAGTACTTC
CASSWSRIGQETQYF
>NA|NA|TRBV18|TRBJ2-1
TGTGCCAGCTCTACGGGAGTTCGGGCTGACAATGAGCAGTTCTTC
CASSTGVRADNEQFF
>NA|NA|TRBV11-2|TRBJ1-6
TGTGCCAGCAGCGGTTCCATTTATAATTCACCCCTCCACTTT
CASSGSIYNSPLHF
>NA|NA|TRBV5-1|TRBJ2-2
TGCGCCAGCAGCTTTGACAGTCCGAACACCGGGGAGCTGTTTTTT
CASSFDSPNTGELFF
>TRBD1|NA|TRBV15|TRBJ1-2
TGTGCCACCAGCCTACCGGGACAGGGGGCGGAGGGCTACACCTTC
CATSLPGQGAEGYTF
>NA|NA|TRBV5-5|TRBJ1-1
TGTGCCAGCAGCTTTCAAGTGAACACTGAAGCTTTCTTT
CASSFQVNTEAFF
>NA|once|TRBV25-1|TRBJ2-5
TGTGCCAGCACCATACAGAACCAAGAGACCCAGTACTTC
CASTIQNQETQYF
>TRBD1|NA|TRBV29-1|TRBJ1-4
TGCAGCGTTGACAGGGGGCCGGATGAAAAACTGTTTTTT
CSVDRGPDEKLFF
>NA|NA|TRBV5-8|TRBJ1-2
TGTGCCAGCAGCTGGGGGGGATCGGCCTATGGCTACACCTTC
CASSWGGSAYGYTF
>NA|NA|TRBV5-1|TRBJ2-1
TGCGCCAGCAGCTTGGACACCTACTCCTACAATGAGCAGTTCTTC
CASSLDTYSYNEQFF
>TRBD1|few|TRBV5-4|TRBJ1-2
TGTGCCAGCAGCCCGGGACAGGGGTGGGATGGCTACACCTTC
CASSPGQGWDGYTF
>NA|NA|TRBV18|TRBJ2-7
TGTGCCAGCTCACCACCGGTGCGGGCCGGGACCTACGAGCAGTACTTC
CASSPPVRAGTYEQYF
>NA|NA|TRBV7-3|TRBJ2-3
TGTGCCAGCAGCTTAAACAGGGTAGGAGATACGCAGTATTTT
CASSLNRVGDTQYF
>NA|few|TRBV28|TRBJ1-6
TGTGCCAGCAGTTTATTAGCCAGGGGTAATTCACCCCTCCACTTT
CASSLLARGNSPLHF
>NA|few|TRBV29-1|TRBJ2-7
TGCAGCGTTGAACGCGTTTTCGGCGAGCAGTACTTC
CSVERVFGEQYF
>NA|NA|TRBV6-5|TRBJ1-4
TGTGCCAGCAGTTATGGGCAGGGTGGCGAAAAACTGTTTTTT
CASSYGQGGEKLFF
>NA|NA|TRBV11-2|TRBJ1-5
TGTGCCAGCAGCTTAGGGTTCGGGGACCCCAATCAGCCCCAGCATTTT
CASSLGFGDPNQPQHF
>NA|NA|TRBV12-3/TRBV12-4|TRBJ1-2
TGTGCCAGCAGTTTATGGGGGGGCGGCTACACCTTC
CASSLWGGGYTF
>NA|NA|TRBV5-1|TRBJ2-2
TGCGCCAGCAGCTTGCGGGGCGATGGTAACACCGGGGAGCTGTTTTTT
CASSLRGDGNTGELFF
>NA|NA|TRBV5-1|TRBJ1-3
TGCGCCAGCAGCTTGGGTGTTGGGGGATCATCTGGAAACACCATATATTTT
CASSLGVGGSSGNTIYF
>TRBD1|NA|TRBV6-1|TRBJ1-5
TGTGCCAGCACCGGACAGGGGGCACAGCCCCAGCATTTT
CASTGQGAQPQHF
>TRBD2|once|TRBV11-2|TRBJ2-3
TGTGCCAGCAGCTGGACTAGCGGGGGGAACACAGATACGCAGTATTTT
CASSWTSGGNTDTQYF
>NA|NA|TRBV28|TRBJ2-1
TGTGCCAGCAGTTTGGGACACTGGAATGAGCAGTTCTTC
CASSLGHWNEQFF
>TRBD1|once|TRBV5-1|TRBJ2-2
TGCGCCAGCAGCTCCTCTACCGGGACAGCCGGGGAGCTGTTTTTT
CASSSSTGTAGELFF
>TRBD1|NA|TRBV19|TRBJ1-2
TGTGCCAGTAGTCGAAGCACGACAGGGTTCTATGGCTACACCTTC
CASSRSTTGFYGYTF
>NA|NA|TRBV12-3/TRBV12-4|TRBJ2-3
TGTGCCAGCAGTTTATCGGGTGCAGATACGCAGTATTTT
CASSLSGADTQYF
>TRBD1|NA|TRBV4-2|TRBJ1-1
TGTGCCAGCAGCCAGCCCGGACAGGGGAACACTGAAGCTTTCTTT
CASSQPGQGNTEAFF
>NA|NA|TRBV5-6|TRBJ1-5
TGTGCCAGCAGCTTGGACCCCAATCAGCCCCAGCATTTT
CASSLDPNQPQHF
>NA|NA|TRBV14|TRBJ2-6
TGTGCCAGCAGCCAAGAATCGGTCGCTCGGGCCAACGTCCTGACTTTC
CASSQESVARANVLTF
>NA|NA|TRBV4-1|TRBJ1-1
TGCGCCAGCAGCCATCCCGGACGGATGAACACTGAAGCTTTCTTT
CASSHPGRMNTEAFF
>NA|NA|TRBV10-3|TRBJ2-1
TGTGCCAGCCGATACTCGGATGTCTACAATGAGCAGTTCTTC
CASRYSDVYNEQFF
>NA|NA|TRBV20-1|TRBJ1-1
TGCAGTGCTAGTTTTCCGAACACTGAAGCTTTCTTT
CSASFPNTEAFF
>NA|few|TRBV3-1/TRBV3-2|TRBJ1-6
TGTGCCAGCAGCCACGTTGATAGGAATTCACCCCTCCACTTT
CASSHVDRNSPLHF
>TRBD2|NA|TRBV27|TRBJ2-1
TGTGCCAGCAGTTTATCTAGCGGGGGGGCCAGGGAGCAGTTCTTC
CASSLSSGGAREQFF
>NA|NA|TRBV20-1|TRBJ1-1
TGCAGTGTTCCCGAAGCTTTCTTT
CSVPEAFF
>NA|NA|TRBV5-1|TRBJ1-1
TGCGCCAGCAGCTTGGGAGGGGCAGGGAACACTGAAGCTTTCTTT
CASSLGGAGNTEAFF
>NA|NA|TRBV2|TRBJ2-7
TGTGCCAGCAGGTCCGAGGGGGGCATCTCCTACGAGCAGTACTTC
CASRSEGGISYEQYF
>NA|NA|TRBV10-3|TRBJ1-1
TGTGCCATCAGTGAGTCCCGGAACACTGAAGCTTTCTTT
CAISESRNTEAFF
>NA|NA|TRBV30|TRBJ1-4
TGTGCCTGGAGTCGTTCCGAGGGGGGGGAAAAACTGTTTTTT
CAWSRSEGGEKLFF
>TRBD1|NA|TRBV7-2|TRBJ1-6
TGTGCCAGCAGCCAACCTAGAACAGGGGGTAATTCACCCCTCCACTTT
CASSQPRTGGNSPLHF
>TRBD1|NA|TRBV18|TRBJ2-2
TGTGCCAGCTCAAGGGACAGGGGAACGTCCGGGGAGCTGTTTTTT
CASSRDRGTSGELFF
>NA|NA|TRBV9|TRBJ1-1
TGTGCCAGCAGCGTGACCCTCGGGGAGGGAGGCACTGAAGCTTTCTTT
CASSVTLGEGGTEAFF
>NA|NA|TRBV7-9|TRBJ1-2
TGTGCCAGCAGCGCTCGGATTGGGGGAGGCTATGGCTACACCTTC
CASSARIGGGYGYTF
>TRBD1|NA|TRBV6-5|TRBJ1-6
TGTGCCAGCAGTTTCTCGGGACAGTCCTATAATTCACCCCTCCACTTT
CASSFSGQSYNSPLHF
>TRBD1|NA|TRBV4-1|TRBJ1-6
TGCGCCAGCAGCCAGATGGGGAGACAGGGGAATTCACCCCTCCACTTT
CASSQMGRQGNSPLHF
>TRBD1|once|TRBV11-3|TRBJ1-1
TGTGCCAGCAGCCGTACCCTCCCGGGACAGGGGAACACTGAAGCTTTCTTT
CASSRTLPGQGNTEAFF
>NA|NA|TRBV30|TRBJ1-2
TGTGCCTGGACCCTCACGTCCAGCTATGGCTACACCTTC
CAWTLTSSYGYTF
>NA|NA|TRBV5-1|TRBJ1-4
TGCGCCAGCAGCTTGTACGGGAACGATGAAAAACTGTTTTTT
CASSLYGNDEKLFF
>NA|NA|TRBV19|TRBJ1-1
TGTGCCAGTAGTATGAAAACAGCCTTTTGGGGTGAAGCTTTCTTT
CASSMKTAFWGEAFF
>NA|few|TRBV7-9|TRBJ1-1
TGTGCCAGCACCCAAGGAGTCAGGGGCACTGAAGCTTTCTTT
CASTQGVRGTEAFF
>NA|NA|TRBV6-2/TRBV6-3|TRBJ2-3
TGTGCCAGCAGTACCTTCGATAGCATTACAGATACGCAGTATTTT
CASSTFDSITDTQYF
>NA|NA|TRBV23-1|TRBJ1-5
TGCGCCAGCAGTCAAAAGACCCGTTGGGACCAGCCCCAGCATTTT
CASSQKTRWDQPQHF